This T cell receptor (beta chain) was recovered during a study of PD-1 blockade in classical Hodgkin lymphoma (TCRdb year 2020). Background for the entire study: Nivolumab dosing was 3 mg/kg intravenously every 2 weeks, continuing until either disease progression or unacceptable toxicity. The study used TCR beta sequencing and CyTOF to define a peripheral blood immune signature of response to PD-1 blockade in classical Hodgkin lymphoma.

Counted from cysteine to phenylalanine, this CDR3 has 14 amino acids. The kept DNA is CDR3 alone, 42 bases in frame from the first base. After removal of 4 bases from V and 3 bases from J, the junction retains 6 bases not matched to a gene. The germline V gene sets CDR1 to SNHLY and CDR2 to FYNNEI. The sample's time point label is to be understood as: cycle 1 day 1 (C1D1), immediately before nivolumab initiation. All trial patients had relapsed after autologous stem cell transplantation, with cohorts A, B and C differing in prior brentuximab vedotin exposure. The trial cohort comprised some 60 patients with relapsed/refractory classical Hodgkin lymphoma whose best overall responses were complete response, partial response or progressive disease. Single-agent nivolumab was administered to trial patients in the multi-cohort phase II CheckMate 205 trial. Best overall response was determined by an independent review committee according to the 2007 International Working Group response criteria. Trial PBMCs were obtained immediately prior to nivolumab initiation (C1D1) and on therapy at cycle 2 day 1 and cycle 4 day 1. Peripheral blood was collected in 8 mL Vacutainer Cell Preparation Tubes, from which PBMCs were isolated by centrifugation and then cryopreserved.

Concerning this clone itself: The target of this receptor is not known. Base qualities are not at hand, and no much larger clone is one base apart.

The Qiagen DNeasy kit was used to extract genomic DNA from unsorted PBMCs and from the negatively selected CD4+ and CD8+ fractions. TCR beta CDR3 regions were subjected to amplification by immunoSEQ multiplex PCR with primers that anneal to V and J segments. Amplification bias was minimized using a synthetic immune receptor repertoire, and residual bias was removed computationally after sequencing. The study's own analysis went as follows. Custom Python scripts were used to quantify repertoire diversity as the Shannon entropy index. Unsorted, CD4+ and CD8+ repertoires were analyzed separately, except for combined analyses in which CD4+ and CD8+ sequences were merged in silico. A clone was considered expanded if an increase in frequency of at least 2-fold after treatment relative to C1D1 was found, and a pseudocount of 0.5 was applied to clones undetected at baseline. Singleton clones were defined as clones with 0 or 1 copy at C1D1, and non-singleton clones were defined as clones with 2 or more copies. By matching protein sequences in sorted samples from the same patient, clones expanded in unsorted samples were annotated as CD4+, CD8+ or unknown. Wilcoxon tests on paired samples were used to test changes in diversity from C1D1 to C4D1. TCRdb's version of the immuneACCESS table is confined to in-frame rearrangements and falls short of the full clone set. An unresolved V gene accounts for under half of the shortfall where checked; the remainder is of unknown origin. From that table come the V and J calls and clone size; the DNA was used to work out D and trimming. Here the sample has around 91,000 clones; 89% occur a single time. Together, the top ten hold less than 25% of the sample.

Paper-wide results and their limitations: Patients starting nivolumab less than 1 year after ASCT had lower diversity and were excluded from later analyses to avoid confounding by immune reconstitution. The study covered only a single clinical trial cohort, and the causes of the repertoire differences, possibly disease activity or prior therapy, were still not defined. Trial patients achieving complete response had baseline diversity similar to newly diagnosed patients, whereas partial responders and progressors had significantly lower diversity. A significant rise by C4D1 was seen in CD4+ but not CD8+ TCR diversity (p=0.0027 vs p=0.16), with the rise being most apparent in complete responders (p=0.02). Baseline TCR diversity was reported to be lower in newly diagnosed patients than in healthy donors, and even lower in relapsed/refractory patients.

The origin of this receptor is a human donor with classical Hodgkin lymphoma. This receptor chain uses TRBV2 and TRBJ2-7; the central 7 bases match TRBD1. The source was peripheral blood mononuclear cells (PBMCs), collected at baseline. CDR3 reads: CASSGRGSLYEQYF. The DNA reads as follows: TGTGCCAGCAGTGGCAGGGGGTCCCTCTACGAGCAGTACTTC.